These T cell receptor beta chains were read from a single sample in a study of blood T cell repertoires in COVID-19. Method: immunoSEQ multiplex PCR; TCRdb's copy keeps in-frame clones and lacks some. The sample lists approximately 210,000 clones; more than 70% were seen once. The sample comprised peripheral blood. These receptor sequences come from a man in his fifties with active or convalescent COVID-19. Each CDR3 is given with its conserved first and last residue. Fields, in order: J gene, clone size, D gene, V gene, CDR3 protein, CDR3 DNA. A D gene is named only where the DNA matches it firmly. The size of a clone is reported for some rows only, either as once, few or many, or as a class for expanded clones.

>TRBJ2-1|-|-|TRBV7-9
CASSFTSSYNEQFF
TGTGCCAGCAGCTTTACCAGCTCCTACAATGAGCAGTTCTTC
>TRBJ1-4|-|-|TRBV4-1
CASSQDIPGQLNEKLFF
TGCGCCAGCAGCCAAGATATTCCAGGACAGCTTAATGAAAAACTGTTTTTT
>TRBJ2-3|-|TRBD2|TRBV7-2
CASSLMRGGTDTQYF
TGTGCCAGCAGCTTAATGCGGGGAGGGACAGATACGCAGTATTTT
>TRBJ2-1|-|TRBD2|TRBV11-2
CASSPIAGHGLNEQFF
TGTGCCAGCAGCCCAATAGCGGGGCACGGTCTCAATGAGCAGTTCTTC
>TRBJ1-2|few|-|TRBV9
CASSPRTLTGGYTF
TGTGCCAGCAGCCCCCGGACATTAACCGGTGGCTACACCTTC
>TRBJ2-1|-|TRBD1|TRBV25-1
CASSAKGVAGGSYNEQFF
TGTGCCAGCAGTGCTAAAGGGGTGGCAGGGGGCTCCTACAATGAGCAGTTCTTC
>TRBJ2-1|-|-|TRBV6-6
CASSYSHGSSYNEQFF
TGTGCCAGCAGTTACTCGCACGGGTCCTCCTACAATGAGCAGTTCTTC
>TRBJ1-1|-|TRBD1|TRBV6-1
CASSERGRGEAFF
TGTGCCAGCAGTGAAAGGGGGCGGGGTGAAGCTTTCTTT
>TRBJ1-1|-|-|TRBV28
CASSSPGQGMNTEAFF
TGTGCCAGCAGTTCCCCCGGACAAGGCATGAACACTGAAGCTTTCTTT
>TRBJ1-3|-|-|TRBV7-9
CASSPFSSGNTIYF
TGTGCCAGCAGCCCCTTCTCCTCTGGAAACACCATATATTTT
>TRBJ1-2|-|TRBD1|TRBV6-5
CASSSGTGSGGYTF
TGTGCCAGCAGTTCCGGGACAGGGAGCGGTGGCTACACCTTC
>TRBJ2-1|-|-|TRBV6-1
CASSDVPGSSYNEQFF
TGTGCCAGCAGTGACGTTCCGGGGAGCTCCTACAATGAGCAGTTCTTC
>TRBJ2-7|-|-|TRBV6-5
CASSYSRGRYEQYF
TGTGCCAGCAGTTACTCGAGAGGCCGGTACGAGCAGTACTTC
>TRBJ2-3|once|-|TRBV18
CASSPRVGRTTDTQYF
TGTGCCAGCTCACCACGGGTGGGGCGGACCACAGATACGCAGTATTTT
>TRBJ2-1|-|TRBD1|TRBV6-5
CATLTGVSSYNEQFF
TGTGCCACCCTAACAGGGGTGAGCTCCTACAATGAGCAGTTCTTC
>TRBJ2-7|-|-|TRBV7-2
CASSLAFGRGDPYEQYF
TGTGCCAGCAGCTTAGCCTTCGGCAGGGGCGATCCCTACGAGCAGTACTTC